Shown below are 2 T cell receptor beta chains from a single sample sequenced in a study of T cell changes during pregnancy in multiple sclerosis. TCRdb keeps only in-frame clones here, not all; method: immunoSEQ multiplex PCR. The sample includes 100,000 or so clones, almost 95% of them seen just once. The material was peripheral blood, obtained before pregnancy. Source of these receptors: a female donor with multiple sclerosis, enrolled in a pregnancy study.

This clone showed up just once. The chain couples TRBV6-1 to TRBJ2-7, with no clear D. The CDR3 totals 17 residues. V was pared by 1 base and J by 0 bases, with 16 bases between. Germline V CDR1 and CDR2: MNHNS, SASEGT. CDR3 bases: TGTGCCAGCAGTGAAGGCACAGCTGCTATTTTCTCCTACGAGCAGTACTTC. As protein: CASSEGTAAIFSYEQYF.

The chain joins TRBV11-2 to TRBJ2-1; 7 positions match TRBD2. Germline V gene data show CDR1 as SGHAT and CDR2 as FQNNGV. J gave up 5 bases and V 5 bases, and 15 bases lay outside the gene matches. The CDR3 sequence is 17 residues long. This CDR3 reads CASSRWSKLASNNEQFF. CDR3 coding DNA: TGTGCCAGCAGCCGGTGGAGCAAACTAGCGTCGAACAATGAGCAGTTCTTC.